The next 14 T cell receptor beta chains were all read from a single sample in a study of metastatic and nonmetastatic thyroid tumors. No patient received treatment before thyroid surgery. TCRdb used MiXCR to call clones anew from the PCR reads. The sample consists of around 53,000 clones, approximately 20% of them appearing once. The sequencing sample was made of blood. All receptors derive from a female donor with papillary thyroid cancer or a benign thyroid nodule (not recorded which). Some clones in this sample may be carry-over from other donors' samples.

This clone was observed at least ten times. The rearrangement uses TRBV12-3 or TRBV12-4 and TRBJ2-7; D is undetermined. The ends were cut back, 6 bases at V and 8 bases at J, with 17 bases in the middle. The CDR3 is 13 amino acids. The CDR3 sequence is CASSYPSASQQYF. CDR3 coding DNA: TGTGCCAGCAGCTACCCGAGTGCTTCGCAGCAGTACTTC.

V is TRBV5-1 and J is TRBJ2-3; a weak D match, TRBD2 (6 bases). The germline V gene has CDR1 SGHRS and CDR2 YFSETQ. V shed 0 bases and J shed 4 bases, with 12 bases lying between them. This CDR3 is 15 amino acids long. CDR3 nucleotide sequence: TGCGCCAGCAGCTTGGCCGTGGAGGGGTCAGATACGCAGTATTTT. Its translation: CASSLAVEGSDTQYF.

The rearrangement uses TRBV20-1 and TRBJ1-2; D is possibly TRBD1 (6 bases). Germline CDR1 is DFQATT and CDR2 is SNEGSKA (reference sequence). V dropped 1 base and J dropped 4 bases, with 19 bases sitting between them. This CDR3 is 16 amino acids long. The CDR3 sequence is CSARGRRDKLAYGYTF. The CDR3 DNA is TGCAGTGCTAGAGGACGCCGGGACAAATTGGCCTATGGCTACACCTTC.

This clone was recorded a few times. A much larger clone differs from this one at a single base, so this may be a read error. The V gene is TRBV9, the J gene TRBJ1-4; D call uncertain. The ends were cut back, 3 bases at V and 0 bases at J, with 9 bases in the middle. The CDR3 contains 15 residues. Germline CDR1 is SGDLS and CDR2 is YYNGEE. The CDR3 here is CASSAQSATNEKLFF. In DNA, the CDR3 is TGTGCCAGCAGCGCCCAAAGTGCAACTAATGAAAAACTGTTTTTT.

This clone was counted many times. The DNA of the CDR3 is TGTGCCACCAGCAGCCGGGTAGATAGCAATCAGCCCCAGCATTTT. Its translation: CATSSRVDSNQPQHF. J is TRBJ1-5 and V is TRBV15; D not certain. Germline V CDR1 and CDR2: LNHNV, YYDKDF (reference sequence). CDR3 length: 15 amino acids. Trimming pared 3 bases from V and 0 bases from J, leaving 9 bases between.

This clone was picked up many times. This CDR3 is also generated by other DNA sequences in the sample. This CDR3 reads CASSPGTDTQYF. The DNA for the CDR3 is TGTGCCAGCTCACCGGGCACAGATACGCAGTATTTT. J is TRBJ2-3 and V is TRBV18, with D unclear. V lost 3 bases, J lost 1 base, and 2 bases lay in between. This CDR3 has 12 residues. The germline CDR1 and CDR2 sequences are KGHSH and LQKENI. Supplemented by reference TRBV18 and TRBJ2-3, the full variable domain reads NAGVMQNPRHLVRRRGQEARLRCSPMKGHSHVYWYRQLPEEGLKFMVYLQKENIIDESGMPKERFSAEFPKEGPSILRIQQVVRGDSAAYFCASSPGTDTQYFGPGTRLTVL.

V is TRBV2 and J is TRBJ1-1; tentatively, D is TRBD1 (5 bases). The V end was cut by 7 bases, the J end by 3 bases, with 12 bases between. The germline gives CDR1 SNHLY, CDR2 FYNNEI. This CDR3 region has 13 residues. This CDR3 is CASKQDGDTEAFF. Here the CDR3 DNA reads TGTGCCAGCAAACAGGACGGCGACACTGAAGCTTTCTTT.

Many counts were recorded for this clone. V gene TRBV12-3 or TRBV12-4 combines with J gene TRBJ2-3; a weak D match, TRBD2 (6 bases). V lost 2 bases to trimming and J lost 0 bases, with 12 bases between them. The CDR3 is 16 amino acids. CDR3 sequence: CASSLWDSASTDTQYF. CDR3 DNA sequence: TGTGCCAGCAGTTTATGGGACTCGGCTAGCACAGATACGCAGTATTTT.

This clone was seen at least ten times. Other nucleotide sequences in the sample specify the same CDR3. The gene calls are TRBV20-1 and TRBJ1-1, with 9 bases aligning to TRBD1. With V trimmed by 1 base and J by 5 bases, 11 bases remained unmatched. CDR3 size: 16 residues. Per the germline V gene, CDR1 is DFQATT and CDR2 is SNEGSKA (reference sequence). CDR3 amino acids: CSARAPGRQGGTEAFF. The CDR3 nucleotides read TGCAGTGCTAGAGCTCCAGGCCGACAGGGGGGAACTGAAGCTTTCTTT.

Ten or more counts support this clone. This sequence joins TRBV18 and TRBJ2-1; TRBD2 matches at 11 bases. The CDR3 contains 16 residues. The V and J ends lost 0 bases and 8 bases, in that order; junction bases with no gene match: 6. The germline V gene has CDR1 KGHSH and CDR2 LQKENI. The CDR3 DNA follows: TGTGCCAGCTCACCACCGCTAGCGGGAGGAATATATGAGCAGTTCTTC. Protein: CASSPPLAGGIYEQFF.

The chain recombines TRBV6-1 with TRBJ2-7; 11 positions agree with TRBD1. CDR1 and CDR2 (germline): MNHNS, SASEGT. CDR3 size: 13 residues. V lost 11 bases to trimming and J lost 5 bases; unmatched junction nucleotides: 8. The DNA for the CDR3 is TGTGCCGGTAGTGGGGGACAGGGGGACGAGCAGTACTTC. Amino acid sequence: CAGSGGQGDEQYF.

This clone was observed many times. Other DNA sequences in the sample encode the same CDR3. The chain couples TRBV27 to TRBJ1-1; D might be TRBD1 (6 bases). Germline V gene lookup returns CDR1 MNHEY and CDR2 SMNVEV (reference sequence). Trimming removed 8 bases from V and 0 bases from J, with 19 bases in between. This CDR3 is 16 amino acids long. CDR3 DNA: TGTGCCAGCGGTTCCGCAAGGGGGAAATTGAACACTGAAGCTTTCTTT. This translates into CASGSARGKLNTEAFF.

This clone was recorded many times. The V and J genes are TRBV7-9 and TRBJ1-2, with D possibly matching TRBD1 (6 bases). CDR3 length: 15 residues. Between the trimmed V and J ends, which lost 1 base and 8 bases, there was a span of 17 bases. CDR1 SEHNR and CDR2 FQNEAQ come from the germline V gene (reference sequence). For the CDR3, the DNA is TGTGCCAGCAGCTTAGAAGGAGGGGGGCGGCGGGGCTACACCTTC. Amino acids: CASSLEGGGRRGYTF.

The gene calls are TRBV7-3 and TRBJ2-2; D is uncertain. The CDR3 runs 15 residues. CDR1 and CDR2 (germline): SGHTA, FQGTGA. V lost 2 bases, J lost 8 bases, and 15 bases lay in between. CDR3: CASSLRHSGVGELFF. CDR3 in DNA: TGTGCCAGCAGCTTACGGCATTCTGGAGTTGGGGAGCTGTTTTTT. Full variable domain (rest looked up from reference TRBV7-3 and TRBJ2-2): GAGVSQTPSNKVTEKGKYVELRCDPISGHTALYWYRQSLGQGPEFLIYFQGTGAADDSGLPNDRFFAVRPEGSVSTLKIQRTERGDSAVYLCASSLRHSGVGELFFGEGSRLTVL.